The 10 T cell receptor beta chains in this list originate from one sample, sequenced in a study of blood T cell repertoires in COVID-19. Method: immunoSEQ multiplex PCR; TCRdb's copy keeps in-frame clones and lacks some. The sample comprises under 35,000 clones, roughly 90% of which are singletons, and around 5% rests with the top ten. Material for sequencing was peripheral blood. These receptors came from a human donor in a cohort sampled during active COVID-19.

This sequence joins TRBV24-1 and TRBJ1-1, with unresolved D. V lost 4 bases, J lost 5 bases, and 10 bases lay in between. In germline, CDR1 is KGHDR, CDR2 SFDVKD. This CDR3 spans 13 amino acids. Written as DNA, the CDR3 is TGTGCCACCAGTGAGGGAGTTGGGACTGAAGCTTTCTTT. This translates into CATSEGVGTEAFF.

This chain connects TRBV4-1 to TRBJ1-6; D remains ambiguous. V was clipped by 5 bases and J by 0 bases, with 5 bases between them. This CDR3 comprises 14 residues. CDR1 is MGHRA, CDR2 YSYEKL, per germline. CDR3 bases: TGCGCCAGCAGCGCGAGCTCCTATAATTCACCCCTCCACTTT. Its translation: CASSASSYNSPLHF.

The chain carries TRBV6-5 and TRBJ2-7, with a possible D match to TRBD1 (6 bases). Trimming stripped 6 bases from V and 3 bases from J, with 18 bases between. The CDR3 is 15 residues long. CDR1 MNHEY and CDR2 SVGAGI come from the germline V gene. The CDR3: CASRDRDTRFYEQYF. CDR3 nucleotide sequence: TGTGCCAGCAGAGACCGGGACACCCGCTTCTACGAGCAGTACTTC.

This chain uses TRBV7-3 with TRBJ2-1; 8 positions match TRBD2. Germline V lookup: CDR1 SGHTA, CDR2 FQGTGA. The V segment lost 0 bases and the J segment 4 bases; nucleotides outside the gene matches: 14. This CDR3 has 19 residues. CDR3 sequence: CASSLTPPVAGGIYNEQFF. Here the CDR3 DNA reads TGTGCCAGCAGCTTAACCCCTCCTGTTGCGGGGGGAATTTACAATGAGCAGTTCTTC.

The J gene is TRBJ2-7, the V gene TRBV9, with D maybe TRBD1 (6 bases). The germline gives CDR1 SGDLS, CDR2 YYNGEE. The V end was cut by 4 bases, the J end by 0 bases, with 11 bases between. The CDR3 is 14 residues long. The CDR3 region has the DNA TGTGCCAGCAGCTGGGACATGAGCTCCTACGAGCAGTACTTC. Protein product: CASSWDMSSYEQYF. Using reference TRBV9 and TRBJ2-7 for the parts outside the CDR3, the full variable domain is DSGVTQTPKHLITATGQRVTLRCSPRSGDLSVYWYQQSLDQGLQFLIQYYNGEERAKGNILERFSAQQFPDLHSELNLSSLELGDSALYFCASSWDMSSYEQYFGPGTRLTVT.

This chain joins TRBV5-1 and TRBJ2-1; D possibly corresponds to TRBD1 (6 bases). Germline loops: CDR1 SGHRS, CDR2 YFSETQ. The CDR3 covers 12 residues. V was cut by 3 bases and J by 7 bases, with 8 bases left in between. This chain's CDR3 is CASSYRVNEQFF. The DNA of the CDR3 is TGCGCCAGCAGCTACAGGGTTAATGAGCAGTTCTTC.

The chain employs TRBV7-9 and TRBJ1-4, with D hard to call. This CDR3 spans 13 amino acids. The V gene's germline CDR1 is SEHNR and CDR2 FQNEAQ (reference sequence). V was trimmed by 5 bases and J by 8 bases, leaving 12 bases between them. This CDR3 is CASSPPGWEKLFF. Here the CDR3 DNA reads TGTGCCAGCAGCCCCCCGGGTTGGGAAAAACTGTTTTTT.

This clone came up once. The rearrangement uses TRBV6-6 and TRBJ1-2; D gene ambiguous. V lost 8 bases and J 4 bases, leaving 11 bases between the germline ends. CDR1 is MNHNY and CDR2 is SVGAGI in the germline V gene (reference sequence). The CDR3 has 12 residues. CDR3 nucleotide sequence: TGTGCCAGCCGTTGGAGCAGCTATGGCTACACCTTC. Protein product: CASRWSSYGYTF.

The CDR3 protein is CATSRGLDRDEQYF. The CDR3, as DNA: TGTGCCACCAGCAGAGGCCTCGACAGGGACGAGCAGTACTTC. The chain couples TRBV15 to TRBJ2-7; 7 bases are a match to TRBD1. V lost 1 base and J lost 5; bases outside the gene matches: 5. This CDR3 contains 14 residues. Per germline, CDR1 LNHNV and CDR2 YYDKDF (reference sequence).

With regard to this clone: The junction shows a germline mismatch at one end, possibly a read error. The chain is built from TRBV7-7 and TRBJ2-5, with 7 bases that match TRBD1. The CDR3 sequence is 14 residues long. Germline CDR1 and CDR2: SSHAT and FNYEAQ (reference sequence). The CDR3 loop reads CASSRTGLQETQYF. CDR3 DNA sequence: TGTGCTAGCAGCCGGACAGGCCTCCAAGAGACCCAGTACTTC.